This is a list of T cell receptor beta chains from one sample in a study of blood T cell repertoires in COVID-19. The data were produced by immunoSEQ multiplex PCR, yet TCRdb's version contains in-frame clones alone and is incomplete. The data show about 310,000 clones, about nine tenths seen once. Material for sequencing was PBMCs or T cells enriched from blood (not recorded which). These receptors were taken from a man in his sixties who had recovered from COVID-19. The CDR3 runs from the conserved cysteine through the conserved F or W. A D gene is named only where the DNA matches it firmly. The size field is filled for only some rows; it gives once, few, many or a size class.

D: NA
V: TRBV27
size: NA
J: TRBJ2-3
DNA: TGTGCCAGCAGCTTCGCCTCGACAGCCCACAGGGTCACAGATACGCAGTATTTT
CDR3: CASSFASTAHRVTDTQYF

D: TRBD2
V: TRBV24-1
size: few
J: TRBJ2-3
DNA: TGTGCCACCAGTGATCCTAGCGGGAGGGCCGGTTCGGATACGCAGTATTTT
CDR3: CATSDPSGRAGSDTQYF

D: NA
V: TRBV28
size: NA
J: TRBJ1-2
DNA: TGTGCCAGCAGTTTATCTGGAGTCGCGTTCTATGGCTACACCTTC
CDR3: CASSLSGVAFYGYTF

D: NA
V: TRBV7-8
size: once
J: TRBJ2-3
DNA: TGTGCCAGCAGCCTCTCCACAGATACGCAGTATTTT
CDR3: CASSLSTDTQYF

D: NA
V: TRBV2
size: NA
J: TRBJ2-1
DNA: TGTGCCAGCAGTAGACCGGGAAAGCAATACAATGAGCAGTTCTTC
CDR3: CASSRPGKQYNEQFF

D: TRBD1
V: TRBV6-2/TRBV6-3
size: NA
J: TRBJ1-2
DNA: TGTGCCAGCAGTGGGACAGATATCTATGGCTACACCTTC
CDR3: CASSGTDIYGYTF

D: TRBD2
V: TRBV18
size: NA
J: TRBJ2-7
DNA: TGTGCCAGCTCACCACTGGGCTCCGGGAGGGCCTACGAGCAGTACTTC
CDR3: CASSPLGSGRAYEQYF

D: NA
V: TRBV20-1
size: NA
J: TRBJ1-1
DNA: TGCAGTGCTAGTGCGGGGAACACTGAAGCTTTCTTT
CDR3: CSASAGNTEAFF

D: TRBD2
V: TRBV13
size: NA
J: TRBJ2-3
DNA: TGTGCCAGCAGCCTAGACCCATTAGCGGGAAGCACAGATACGCAGTATTTT
CDR3: CASSLDPLAGSTDTQYF

D: NA
V: TRBV7-3
size: NA
J: TRBJ2-1
DNA: TGTGCCAGCAGCTTAGGAGCGGGCCCCGATGAGCAGTTCTTC
CDR3: CASSLGAGPDEQFF

D: TRBD1
V: TRBV7-9
size: NA
J: TRBJ2-7
DNA: TGTGCTATCCCAAGGGGGACAGGGACCTACGAGCAGTACTTC
CDR3: CAIPRGTGTYEQYF

D: TRBD1
V: TRBV2
size: NA
J: TRBJ2-1
DNA: TGTGCCAGCAGTGAAGAACAGGGGATATACAATGAGCAGTTCTTC
CDR3: CASSEEQGIYNEQFF

D: TRBD1
V: TRBV6-1
size: NA
J: TRBJ1-5
DNA: TGTGCCAGCAGTGATCTCCGGGACAGGGGGGCTCAGCCCCAGCATTTT
CDR3: CASSDLRDRGAQPQHF

D: NA
V: TRBV18
size: NA
J: TRBJ1-1
DNA: TGTGCCAGCTCACCTGTAACGGGAAGACTGGACACTGAAGCTTTCTTT
CDR3: CASSPVTGRLDTEAFF

D: NA
V: TRBV2
size: NA
J: TRBJ2-5
DNA: TGTGCCAGCAGTGATAGTCGGTTCGGGGATAGGGAGACCCAGTACTTC
CDR3: CASSDSRFGDRETQYF

D: NA
V: TRBV5-6
size: NA
J: TRBJ2-7
DNA: TGTGCCAGCAGCTTTTGGGGCGGCTGGGTGCCCTACGAGCAGTACTTC
CDR3: CASSFWGGWVPYEQYF

D: NA
V: TRBV14
size: NA
J: TRBJ2-1
DNA: TGTGCCAGCAGCCCACAAGGACTGGCTAGCTGGGAAACCTACAATGAGCAGTTCTTC
CDR3: CASSPQGLASWETYNEQFF

D: NA
V: TRBV19
size: NA
J: TRBJ2-3
DNA: TGTGCCAGTAGTAGGCTAGCTGATTTCTCAGATACGCAGTATTTT
CDR3: CASSRLADFSDTQYF

D: NA
V: TRBV2
size: NA
J: TRBJ2-6
DNA: TGTGCCAGCATAGGCTCACCCGGGGGTGGGGCCAACGTCCTGACTTTC
CDR3: CASIGSPGGGANVLTF

D: NA
V: TRBV2
size: once
J: TRBJ1-6
DNA: TGTGCCAGCAGCCGCGAGAATAATTCACCCCTCCACTTT
CDR3: CASSRENNSPLHF

D: NA
V: TRBV7-3
size: NA
J: TRBJ2-1
DNA: TGTGCCAGCAGCTTAGTGTCTAGCCCGGTCAGTGAGCAGTTCTTC
CDR3: CASSLVSSPVSEQFF

D: TRBD1
V: TRBV5-1
size: NA
J: TRBJ1-6
DNA: TGCGCCAGCAGCTCGGAGACAGGGGTTCGTAATTCACCCCTCCACTTT
CDR3: CASSSETGVRNSPLHF

D: NA
V: TRBV2
size: NA
J: TRBJ1-5
DNA: TGTGCCAGCGCGGAGGCGGAGAATCAGCCCCAGCATTTT
CDR3: CASAEAENQPQHF

D: TRBD2
V: TRBV15
size: few
J: TRBJ2-7
DNA: TGTGCCACCAGCAGTGGGGGGGTTCCGGAGCAGTACTTC
CDR3: CATSSGGVPEQYF

D: TRBD2
V: TRBV3-1/TRBV3-2
size: NA
J: TRBJ2-1
DNA: TGTGCCAGCGGCCAGGGACTAGCCCTCAATGAGCAGTTCTTC
CDR3: CASGQGLALNEQFF

D: NA
V: TRBV2
size: NA
J: TRBJ2-7
DNA: TGTGCCAGCAGCATCCAAAGCGGCGAGCAGTACTTC
CDR3: CASSIQSGEQYF

D: TRBD2
V: TRBV10-3
size: NA
J: TRBJ2-1
DNA: TGTGCCATCAGTGATTACGGGACTAACTCCTACAATGAGCAGTTCTTC
CDR3: CAISDYGTNSYNEQFF

D: NA
V: TRBV7-9
size: NA
J: TRBJ1-2
DNA: TGTGCCAGCAGCTTAGCGGGCGCCTATTCGGACTTC
CDR3: CASSLAGAYSDF

D: NA
V: TRBV21-1
size: NA
J: TRBJ1-5
DNA: TGTGCCAGCAGCCCTCAAGACAGAGTGCGTCAGCCCCAGCATTTT
CDR3: CASSPQDRVRQPQHF

D: NA
V: TRBV25-1
size: NA
J: TRBJ2-5
DNA: TGTGCCAGCAGTGACAGCGGGACAGGAGAGACCCAGTACTTC
CDR3: CASSDSGTGETQYF

D: NA
V: TRBV19
size: NA
J: TRBJ2-7
DNA: TGTGCCAGTAGTATAGCCGCCGGGAGCTCCTACGAGCAGTACTTC
CDR3: CASSIAAGSSYEQYF

D: NA
V: TRBV5-1
size: NA
J: TRBJ2-5
DNA: TGCGCCAGCAGCTTAAACTATGGCCAGTACTTC
CDR3: CASSLNYGQYF

D: TRBD2
V: TRBV5-6
size: few
J: TRBJ2-5
DNA: TGTGCCAGCAGCTTGGTCGCTAGCGGCCAAGAGACCCAGTACTTC
CDR3: CASSLVASGQETQYF

D: NA
V: TRBV28
size: NA
J: TRBJ2-1
DNA: TGTGCCAGCGGTCTGGCCAACTCCTACAATGAGCAGTTCTTC
CDR3: CASGLANSYNEQFF

D: NA
V: TRBV10-1
size: NA
J: TRBJ2-5
DNA: TGCGCCAGCAGTTCCAGAGGAGGGCAAGAGACCCAGTACTTC
CDR3: CASSSRGGQETQYF

D: TRBD2
V: TRBV4-2
size: NA
J: TRBJ2-5
DNA: TGTGCCAGCAGCCAAGCACTGACTAGCGGCCAAGAGACCCAGTACTTC
CDR3: CASSQALTSGQETQYF

D: NA
V: TRBV29-1
size: NA
J: TRBJ2-5
DNA: TGCAGCGTAGACGTCCGGGCCCAGTACTTC
CDR3: CSVDVRAQYF

D: TRBD1
V: TRBV5-1
size: NA
J: TRBJ2-1
DNA: TGCGCCAGCAGCTACGGGACAGGTGGGAATGAGCAGTTCTTC
CDR3: CASSYGTGGNEQFF

D: TRBD1
V: TRBV9
size: NA
J: TRBJ2-1
DNA: TGTGCCAGCAGCGTTACAGGGGGGCACAATGAGCAGTTCTTC
CDR3: CASSVTGGHNEQFF

D: TRBD1
V: TRBV2
size: few
J: TRBJ1-3
DNA: TGTGCCAGCAGTCGAGATCAGGGGGCTTCTGGAAACACCATATATTTT
CDR3: CASSRDQGASGNTIYF

D: NA
V: TRBV7-3
size: few
J: TRBJ1-1
DNA: TGTGCCAGCAGCCAAGATACAGGGAGAGCAGCTTTCTTT
CDR3: CASSQDTGRAAFF

D: TRBD1
V: TRBV13
size: NA
J: TRBJ1-2
DNA: TGTGCCAGCACTCTACTCGGGACAGGGGCCGGCTACACCTTC
CDR3: CASTLLGTGAGYTF

D: TRBD1
V: TRBV5-1
size: NA
J: TRBJ1-2
DNA: TGCGCCAGCAGCTTACAGGGGGACTATGGCTACACCTTC
CDR3: CASSLQGDYGYTF

D: NA
V: TRBV3-1/TRBV3-2
size: few
J: TRBJ1-5
DNA: TGTGCCAGCAGCCAAGATCTAGGTCAGCCCCAGCATTTT
CDR3: CASSQDLGQPQHF

D: NA
V: TRBV5-1
size: NA
J: TRBJ1-5
DNA: TGCGCCAGCAGCTTGGGGCAAAGCAATCAGCCCCAGCATTTT
CDR3: CASSLGQSNQPQHF

D: TRBD1
V: TRBV2
size: NA
J: TRBJ1-1
DNA: TGTGCCAGCAGTAAACAGGGGCGGGGAACTGAAGCTTTCTTT
CDR3: CASSKQGRGTEAFF

D: NA
V: TRBV3-1/TRBV3-2
size: NA
J: TRBJ2-1
DNA: TGTGCCAGCAGCCATCTAAGCGGATTCTACAATGAGCAGTTCTTC
CDR3: CASSHLSGFYNEQFF

D: TRBD1
V: TRBV5-1
size: NA
J: TRBJ2-1
DNA: TGCGCCAGCAGCTTGGCCGGGACAGGGGCGCAGAATGAGCAGTTCTTC
CDR3: CASSLAGTGAQNEQFF

D: TRBD1
V: TRBV27
size: NA
J: TRBJ2-2
DNA: TGTGCCAGCAGTTTTAGGGACAGGGGATGGGCCGGGGAGCTGTTTTTT
CDR3: CASSFRDRGWAGELFF

D: NA
V: TRBV7-9
size: NA
J: TRBJ1-3
DNA: TGTGCCAGCAGCTCCAGTGGAGCTCGAAACACCATATATTTT
CDR3: CASSSSGARNTIYF

D: TRBD2
V: TRBV7-3
size: NA
J: TRBJ2-7
DNA: TGTGCCAGCAGCTTAGCTAGCGGGAGCTCCTACGAGCAGTACTTC
CDR3: CASSLASGSSYEQYF

D: TRBD1
V: TRBV28
size: NA
J: TRBJ1-4
DNA: TGTGCCAGCAGTTTCACCGGGACAGGGATTGCTAATGAAAAACTGTTTTTT
CDR3: CASSFTGTGIANEKLFF

D: TRBD1
V: TRBV19
size: NA
J: TRBJ2-7
DNA: TGTGCCAGCAACCAACCGGGACAGGGAACCTACGAGCAGTACTTC
CDR3: CASNQPGQGTYEQYF

D: TRBD2
V: TRBV2
size: NA
J: TRBJ2-1
DNA: TGTGCCAGCAGTGAAGTAGGGAGGGCAGGGTACAATGAGCAGTTCTTC
CDR3: CASSEVGRAGYNEQFF

D: TRBD1
V: TRBV5-6
size: NA
J: TRBJ1-4
DNA: TGTGCCAGCAGCACAATAGTTCGGGACAGGGATGAAAAACTGTTTTTT
CDR3: CASSTIVRDRDEKLFF

D: TRBD1
V: TRBV2
size: NA
J: TRBJ2-5
DNA: TGTGCCAGCAGCCTCGGACAGGGGGGGGAGGAGACCCAGTACTTC
CDR3: CASSLGQGGEETQYF

D: NA
V: TRBV6-5
size: NA
J: TRBJ2-7
DNA: TGTGCCAGTGAACAGGCTCCCCGGTCTAGAGAGCAGTACTTC
CDR3: CASEQAPRSREQYF

D: NA
V: TRBV21-1
size: once
J: TRBJ1-5
DNA: TGTGCCAGCAGCCCTCCGGGACAGGGGCATCAGCCCCAGCATTTT
CDR3: CASSPPGQGHQPQHF

D: NA
V: TRBV12-1
size: NA
J: TRBJ1-5
DNA: TGTGCCAGCAACATTGGTGGTAGACAAGGCAGCAATCAGCCCCAGCATTTT
CDR3: CASNIGGRQGSNQPQHF

D: NA
V: TRBV2
size: NA
J: TRBJ2-3
DNA: TGTGCCAGCAGGGTAGGTGGAACGGGAGTAACGGATACGCAGTATTTT
CDR3: CASRVGGTGVTDTQYF